The clone carrying this T cell receptor beta chain has at least ten counts. Its cognate antigen is unknown. This entry is derived from a study of Graves' ophthalmopathy and Graves' hyperthyroidism. The study's findings and limits: With around 69% sensitivity and approximately 73% specificity, the model predicted ophthalmopathy progression. For separating ophthalmopathy from stable hyperthyroidism, a 13-signature model gave under 90% sensitivity and roughly 78% specificity.

Germline-derived CDR1 and CDR2 are MDHEN and SYDVKM. The CDR3 extends over 13 amino acids. Trimming cost V 7 bases and J 1 base, with 11 bases left between them. Amplification from RNA transcripts yielded the TCR beta CDR3 regions. HTBI primers primed a first-round RT-PCR, and a second-round multiplex PCR followed. TCRdb re-called the multiplex PCR reads with MiXCR, one entry per CDR3 protein. The table includes 300,000 to 450,000 distinct CDR3 sequences, about a sixth detected once. Stable hyperthyroidism was defined by absence of ophthalmopathy within 18 months of follow-up. The chain is built from TRBV28 and TRBJ2-7; no clear D gene. Sequenced sample: peripheral blood. This clonotype originated in an adult woman with stable Graves' hyperthyroidism. The CDR3 region has the DNA TGTGCCAGCACGGACGTCCCTTCCTACGAGCAGTACTTC. It yields the protein CASTDVPSYEQYF.